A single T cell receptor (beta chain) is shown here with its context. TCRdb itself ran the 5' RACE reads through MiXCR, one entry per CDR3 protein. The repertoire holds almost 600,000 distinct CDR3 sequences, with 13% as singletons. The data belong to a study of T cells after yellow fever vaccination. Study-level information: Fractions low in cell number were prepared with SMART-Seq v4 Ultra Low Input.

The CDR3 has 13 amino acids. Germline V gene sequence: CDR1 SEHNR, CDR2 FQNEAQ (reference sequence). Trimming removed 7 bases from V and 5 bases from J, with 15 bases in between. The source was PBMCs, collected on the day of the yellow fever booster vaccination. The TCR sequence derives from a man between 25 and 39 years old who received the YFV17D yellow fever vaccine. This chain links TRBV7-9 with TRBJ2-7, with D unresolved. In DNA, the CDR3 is TGTGCCAGCACGCGTCAGTCCCTCCACGAGCAGTACTTC. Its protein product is CASTRQSLHEQYF.